This T cell receptor (beta chain) was captured by sequencing in a study of blood T cells in healthy people across ages. On this clonotype itself: Its antigen is still unknown.

Study-wide findings and caveats: Because sorting was not performed, PBMCs prevented conclusive naive versus antigen-experienced comparison.

Together with a sample-barcoded 5' primer, a J-beta primer mix was included in a second PCR lasting roughly 6 to 12 cycles. TCRdb called the 5' RACE reads again in MiXCR, with one record for every CDR3 protein. The profile covers roughly 650,000 distinct CDR3 sequences, with about 30% appearing a single time and 15% taken by the ten largest. The CDR3 consists of 16 residues. The ends lost 2 bases at V and 7 bases at J; junction bases unmatched: 12. Germline V gene lookup returns CDR1 SGHTA and CDR2 FQGNSA. The rearrangement joins TRBV7-2 to TRBJ2-3; 7 nucleotides agree with TRBD2. The source material was blood. The sequence was collected from a woman aged 80 or over in good health. CDR3 loop: CASSLRPSGAGNTQYF. CDR3 nucleotides: TGTGCCAGCAGCTTACGGCCCAGCGGGGCTGGGAATACGCAGTATTTT.